Each of the 10 T cell receptor beta chains below was sequenced from the same sample in a study of beta chain features in type 1 diabetes. What these receptors recognize is not known. The investigators reverse transcribed all of the isolated RNA, so they sequenced expressed TCRB transcripts. Profiled with immunoSEQ multiplex PCR; TCRdb holds only in-frame clones, not every one. The repertoire holds about 390,000 clones, with about 10% as singletons. General study findings and limits: Shortening of TCRB CDR3s, moderate but significant, appeared in all four CD4+ subsets of Type 1 diabetes patients.

Sequenced sample: central memory CD4+ T cells from blood. These receptors originate from a man aged 30-40 years with type 1 diabetes.

The chain joins TRBV5-5 to TRBJ2-3; TRBD1 is a possible D gene (6 bases). The CDR3 is made up of 15 amino acids. Trimming shortened V by 3 bases and J by 0 bases, and 11 bases separated the two germline ends. CDR1 and CDR2 from the germline V gene are SGHKS and YYEKEE (reference sequence). This CDR3 is CASSSGQTSTDTQYF. DNA of the CDR3: TGTGCCAGCAGCTCCGGACAGACTAGCACAGATACGCAGTATTTT.

This chain uses TRBV11-3 with TRBJ2-7; TRBD1 matches 8 bases. CDR3 size: 14 residues. J was trimmed by 3 bases and V by 5 bases; bases with no gene match: 6. Germline V gene data show CDR1 as SGHNT and CDR2 as YENEEA. The DNA of the CDR3 is TGTGCCAGCAGCGCCGGGACAGGCTACTACGAGCAGTACTTC. It encodes CASSAGTGYYEQYF.

The CDR3 DNA follows: TGCGCCAGCAGCCAAAGTCGATTCCAAGAGACCCAGTACTTC. Its protein is CASSQSRFQETQYF. V and J are TRBV4-3 and TRBJ2-5; D not resolved. With 2 bases removed from V and 1 base from J, the gap between germline ends came to 8 bases. Germline V gene lookup returns CDR1 LGHNA and CDR2 YSLEER. The CDR3 is 14 residues long.

This clone was seen a handful of times. The chain has TRBV6-5 and TRBJ2-3; D possibly matches TRBD1 or TRBD2 (5 bases each). Germline V lookup: CDR1 MNHEY, CDR2 SVGAGI. V was shortened by 6 bases and J by 0 bases, with 13 bases between the two germline ends. The CDR3 contains 15 residues. The chain's CDR3 is CASSLRGASTDTQYF. The CDR3 region has the DNA TGTGCCAGCAGCCTGAGAGGGGCTAGCACAGATACGCAGTATTTT.

This clone was counted between two and nine times. J is TRBJ2-5 and V is TRBV7-9; D tentatively reads TRBD1 or TRBD2 (6 bases each). From germline, CDR1 is SEHNR and CDR2 FQNEAQ (reference sequence). V gave up 6 bases and J gave up 3 bases, with 14 bases separating them. The CDR3 has 14 amino acids. The CDR3 DNA reads TGTGCCAGCAGTTGGGGGGCCGGTAAAGAGACCCAGTACTTC. It encodes CASSWGAGKETQYF.

This clone has only a few counts. Here the CDR3 reads CASSPKGRGHSYEQYF. The DNA for the CDR3 is TGTGCCAGCAGCCCCAAGGGCCGGGGACATAGCTACGAGCAGTACTTC. The V and J genes are TRBV7-9 and TRBJ2-7; possible D gene TRBD1, 6 bases. Trimming stripped 5 bases from V and 3 bases from J, with 20 bases between. CDR3 length: 16 amino acids. The germline V gene encodes CDR1 SEHNR and CDR2 FQNEAQ (reference sequence).

This clone was detected a few times. A much more abundant neighbour one base away suggests this may be a read error. The CDR3 sequence: CASSQDHGGSAKNIQYF. As DNA, the CDR3 is TGCGCCAGCAGCCAAGATCATGGCGGGAGTGCCAAAAACATTCAGTACTTC. This chain uses TRBV4-1 with TRBJ2-4; 7 bases agree with TRBD2. The CDR3 length is 17 residues. J gave up 1 base and V 0 bases, and 6 bases lay outside the gene matches. Germline CDR1 MGHRA, CDR2 YSYEKL.

This clone was seen a handful of times. V gene TRBV5-1 combines with J gene TRBJ1-6; no clear D. Per the germline V gene, CDR1 is SGHRS and CDR2 is YFSETQ. V shed 2 bases and J shed 8 bases, with 14 bases lying between them. The CDR3 spans 15 residues. The CDR3 loop reads CASSFGRTGDSPLHF. The CDR3 nucleotides read TGCGCCAGCAGCTTCGGGAGGACGGGAGATTCACCCCTCCACTTT.

This clone was picked up a small number of times. The chain couples TRBV29-1 to TRBJ2-5, with D possibly being TRBD1 (5 bases). In germline, CDR1 is SQVTM, CDR2 ANQGSEA. The length of the CDR3 is 14 residues. V lost 2 bases to trimming and J lost 1 base, with 11 bases between them. Here the CDR3 reads CSVEPQGGQETQYF. CDR3 nucleotides: TGCAGCGTTGAACCGCAGGGTGGCCAAGAGACCCAGTACTTC.

Details on this clone: Other nucleotide sequences from this sample produce the same CDR3. The chain links TRBV19 to TRBJ2-7; no reliable D call. Trimming removed 3 bases from V and 0 bases from J, with 6 bases in between. This CDR3 has 13 amino acids. In germline, CDR1 is LNHDA, CDR2 SQIVND (reference sequence). This chain's CDR3 is CASSIVGSYEQYF. In nucleotides, the CDR3 is TGTGCCAGTAGTATCGTCGGCTCCTACGAGCAGTACTTC. Drawing the rest from reference TRBV19 and TRBJ2-7, the complete variable domain is DGGITQSPKYLFRKEGQNVTLSCEQNLNHDAMYWYRQDPGQGLRLIYYSQIVNDFQKGDIAEGYSVSREKKESFPLTVTSAQKNPTAFYLCASSIVGSYEQYFGPGTRLTVT.